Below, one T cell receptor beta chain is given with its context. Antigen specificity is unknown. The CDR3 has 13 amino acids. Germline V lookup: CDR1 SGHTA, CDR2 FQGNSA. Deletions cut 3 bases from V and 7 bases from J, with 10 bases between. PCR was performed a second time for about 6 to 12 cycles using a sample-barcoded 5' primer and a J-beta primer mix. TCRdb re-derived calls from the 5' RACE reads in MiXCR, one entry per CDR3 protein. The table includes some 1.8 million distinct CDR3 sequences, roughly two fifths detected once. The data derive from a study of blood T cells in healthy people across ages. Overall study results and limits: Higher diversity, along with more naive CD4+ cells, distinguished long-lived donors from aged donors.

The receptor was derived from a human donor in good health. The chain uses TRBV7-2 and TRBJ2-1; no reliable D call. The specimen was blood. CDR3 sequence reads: CASSFFGPNEQFF. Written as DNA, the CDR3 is TGTGCCAGCAGCTTTTTCGGGCCGAATGAGCAGTTCTTC.